Included here is one T cell receptor (beta chain) sequence, with context. This clonotype was counted ten times or more. This clone's antigen is unknown. The input lacks base qualities; no much larger clone sits a single base away. The data originate from a study of early T cells in non-severe SARS-CoV-2 infection (dated by TCRdb to the early 2020s). About the full investigation: Because TCR sequencing relied on bulk RNA taken from unsorted whole blood, pairing of alpha and beta chains was not possible. Overall study results and their limits: VDJdb matching was skewed toward anti-spike CD8 responses, so virus-specific expansions were likely underestimated and private and CD4 specificities were missed.

A case-control design nested within a healthcare worker cohort in London, UK, was used, with weekly nasopharyngeal swab PCR tests and blood sampling performed. Healthcare workers were enrolled in the week of the UK lockdown, from 23 to 31 March 2020, and were followed every week for up to roughly 16 weeks. There are 15 amino acids in the CDR3, from cysteine to phenylalanine inclusive. Only the CDR3 portion is preserved as DNA: 45 bases, with reading frame beginning at the first base. Compared with germline, V lacks 8 bases and J lacks 1 base; bases without a gene match: 9. The germline V gene (reference sequence) supplies CDR1 LNHNV and CDR2 YYDKDF. Receptor amplification or capture employed 5' RACE. Sequencing was performed on a NextSeq 500. To correct for sequencing error and PCR bias, the TCR library protocol tagged individual cDNA molecules with unique molecular identifiers. Both TCR alpha and beta chains were sequenced, and tight co-correlation was observed between alpha and beta sequence abundances in each sample. The paper's processing steps were these. Decombinator V4 was used to annotate the V gene, J gene and CDR3 of the TCR sequences. TCRs were defined as expanded if a significant change between any two time points was detected under a Poisson model with p below 0.0001. TCR abundances were normalised to the total number of TCRs sequenced per sample and were expressed as counts per million. TRAV1-2 paired with TRAJ12, TRAJ20 or TRAJ33 defined MAIT TCRs, while TRAV10 paired with TRAJ18 defined iNKT TCRs. VDJdb, accessed 1 November 2021, was searched for CMV, EBV and SARS-CoV-2 annotated TCRs, excluding TCRs annotated for multiple antigens. TCRdb applied fastp at Q25 and MiXCR to the public reads, then kept only in-frame beta chains. When rows share a CDR3 protein, they turn into one entry using the most common DNA and genes. In this record, the V and J calls reflect TCRdb's handling and not the investigators' own analysis. This sample has more than 20,000 distinct CDR3 sequences in its table, and about 4.1% of those were observed once. The top ten constitute over 5% of the sample.

The TCR comes from an adult who was a healthcare worker with PCR-confirmed SARS-CoV-2 infection or an uninfected control (not recorded which). Sequenced sample: whole blood. In this chain, TRBV15 is recombined with TRBJ2-5, with TRBD2 identical over 8 junction bases. The DNA sequence is as follows: TGTGCCACCGAGCGATTAGCGGGGTCCCAAGAGACCCAGTACTTC. The translation is CATERLAGSQETQYF.